Listed below are T cell receptor beta chains from one sample, sequenced in a study of identical twins. TCRdb used MiXCR to reprocess the 5' RACE reads, holding one entry per CDR3 protein. Here the sample spans 450,000 or so distinct CDR3 sequences, more than 13% being singletons. These data also formed part of another study, on yellow fever vaccine responses in identical twins.

Sample: CD4+ T cells sorted from blood. These receptors all come from a young woman in good health. Both conserved end residues are trimmed from each CDR3. Size values are once, few and many counts, or a class for expanded clones, and some rows have none.

V gene: TRBV6-2/TRBV6-3
J gene: TRBJ1-4
clone size: NA
CDR3 protein: ASAWTSEKLF

V gene: TRBV27
J gene: TRBJ2-2
clone size: few
CDR3 protein: ASSLVAGGLSANTGELF

V gene: TRBV4-3
J gene: TRBJ2-5
clone size: few
CDR3 protein: ASSQEDRGRETQY

V gene: TRBV18
J gene: TRBJ2-1
clone size: NA
CDR3 protein: ASSQVAPPHNEQF

V gene: TRBV12-3/TRBV12-4
J gene: TRBJ2-3
clone size: NA
CDR3 protein: ASEGQGVTDTQY

V gene: TRBV15
J gene: TRBJ2-7
clone size: few
CDR3 protein: ATSRTSAIYEQY

V gene: TRBV20-1
J gene: TRBJ2-2
clone size: NA
CDR3 protein: SARRGSGTGELF

V gene: TRBV6-5
J gene: TRBJ2-3
clone size: NA
CDR3 protein: ASSYAGSNTDTQY

V gene: TRBV5-1
J gene: TRBJ2-7
clone size: many
CDR3 protein: ASSGQFYEQY

V gene: TRBV9
J gene: TRBJ2-2
clone size: few
CDR3 protein: ASSRGLRGTGELF

V gene: TRBV28
J gene: TRBJ2-3
clone size: many
CDR3 protein: ASSSSGRGTDTQY

V gene: TRBV4-2
J gene: TRBJ2-3
clone size: few
CDR3 protein: ASSQDQLAGGPDTQY

V gene: TRBV20-1
J gene: TRBJ2-7
clone size: NA
CDR3 protein: SARVISEQY

V gene: TRBV7-3
J gene: TRBJ2-3
clone size: few
CDR3 protein: ASSPRGETTDTQY

V gene: TRBV5-1
J gene: TRBJ1-1
clone size: few
CDR3 protein: ASSQSRDNTEAF

V gene: TRBV5-1
J gene: TRBJ2-7
clone size: NA
CDR3 protein: ASSLVLGGEQY

V gene: TRBV10-2
J gene: TRBJ2-7
clone size: NA
CDR3 protein: ASRKTGYYEQY

V gene: TRBV7-2
J gene: TRBJ2-6
clone size: NA
CDR3 protein: ASSFRGIASGANVLT

V gene: TRBV6-1
J gene: TRBJ2-1
clone size: NA
CDR3 protein: ASSDHRRTGGNEQF

V gene: TRBV4-2
J gene: TRBJ2-4
clone size: NA
CDR3 protein: ASSPQVGGRGAKNIQY

V gene: TRBV6-2/TRBV6-3
J gene: TRBJ2-2
clone size: NA
CDR3 protein: ASRTGGRTGELF

V gene: TRBV19
J gene: TRBJ1-5
clone size: NA
CDR3 protein: ASTEGFSNQPQH

V gene: TRBV20-1
J gene: TRBJ2-7
clone size: few
CDR3 protein: SGGDSLSYEQY

V gene: TRBV19
J gene: TRBJ1-1
clone size: few
CDR3 protein: ASMTQGAGDTEAF

V gene: TRBV7-6
J gene: TRBJ2-5
clone size: once
CDR3 protein: ASSLVGTAIMTTQY

V gene: TRBV5-6
J gene: TRBJ1-2
clone size: few
CDR3 protein: ASSSFLDRADYGYT

V gene: TRBV5-1
J gene: TRBJ2-7
clone size: few
CDR3 protein: ASSFAAGISYEQY

V gene: TRBV12-3/TRBV12-4
J gene: TRBJ1-4
clone size: NA
CDR3 protein: ASSTLDRRLFDELF

V gene: TRBV20-1
J gene: TRBJ2-1
clone size: NA
CDR3 protein: SARDLIAGIHNEQF

V gene: TRBV6-1
J gene: TRBJ2-2
clone size: NA
CDR3 protein: ASSGDGFLYTGELF

V gene: TRBV28
J gene: TRBJ2-5
clone size: NA
CDR3 protein: ASTGLAGVRTQY

V gene: TRBV27
J gene: TRBJ1-1
clone size: many
CDR3 protein: ASSLTGRNTEAF

V gene: TRBV20-1
J gene: TRBJ1-6
clone size: NA
CDR3 protein: SARVEGGEDNSPLH

V gene: TRBV6-2/TRBV6-3
J gene: TRBJ2-5
clone size: few
CDR3 protein: ASSHLFRGTGDPQETQY

V gene: TRBV7-9
J gene: TRBJ2-1
clone size: few
CDR3 protein: ASSLTQGLRNEQF

V gene: TRBV29-1
J gene: TRBJ2-1
clone size: few
CDR3 protein: SVEDRTAEQF

V gene: TRBV24-1
J gene: TRBJ2-3
clone size: NA
CDR3 protein: ATGEGAVGGQDTQY

V gene: TRBV15
J gene: TRBJ2-2
clone size: few
CDR3 protein: ATSRGLSGELF

V gene: TRBV2
J gene: TRBJ2-2
clone size: few
CDR3 protein: ASRTDYTGELF